What follows is one T cell receptor beta chain and its context. Its binding antigen is unknown. No much larger clone is present one base from it, and per-base qualities are unavailable. The sample belongs to a study of cytomegalovirus exposure and HLA in healthy donors (dated by TCRdb to 2017 to 2019). Regarding the study in general: In an earlier analysis of around 540 of the donors, roughly 300 Gb of sequence data and approximately 100 million unique TCR beta sequences from roughly 180 million T cells were reported. Roughly 320 gigabases of sequencing data and approximately 91 million unique TCR sequences made up an early release that covered several hundred HLA-typed donors. Among the roughly 390 genotyped donors, approximately 77% belonged to the genetic ancestry cluster associated with self-reported Caucasian donors. The aim of the study was to test whether cataloging public T cell receptors could identify signatures of past pathogen exposure. The study used immunosequencing to profile the T cell repertoires of 666 subjects and linked those repertoires to cytomegalovirus serostatus. A separate validation cohort of 100 to 150 different subjects was used in addition to the roughly 670-subject first cohort. To predict cytomegalovirus infection status, the study combined high-throughput TCR immunosequencing, statistical association of individual TCRs with disease status, and machine learning. To study patterns of TCR occurrence, a later analysis re-analyzed previously published TCR beta repertoires from around 700 donors and added high-resolution HLA genotyping. In the later analysis, no new phenotypic data were used to find candidate immune exposures; instead, reliance was placed on TCR beta sequences and their occurrence across donors. An earlier analysis of 587 of the donors applied high-throughput TCR beta sequencing to assess whether each TCR beta V gene segment acted as functional or pseudogenic. Donor age, sex, ethnicity and CMV serostatus were compiled alongside the repertoire data. Genome-wide SNP genotypes for about three fifths of the 666 donors were used in a later genetic analysis, which treated that subset as a discovery cohort. Every repertoire in the discovery cohort had been generated on one and the same sequencing platform. HLA typing covered class I and class II loci at four-digit resolution. The number of typed donors differed by locus: about 629-640 for A, B, C, DRB1 and DQB1; approximately 520 for DQA1; roughly 600 for DPA1; and around 470 for DPB1. Roughly 5 DR-DQ haplotypes were handled as single units for association and clustering, since linkage in the cohort was strong. On average, around 230,000 unique TCR beta nucleotide sequences were sequenced per donor among a few hundred genotyped donors of the cohort, with approximately 18% of those sequences being non-productive. Broader findings and caveats from the paper: Several of the top co-occurrence clusters appeared to be linked to parvovirus B19, influenza, CMV and Epstein-Barr virus, according to a later analysis. Because some donors lacked HLA typing at each locus, the association tests relied only on the typed subset. Some IMGT-functional V segments, including TRBV6-2 and TRBV6-3, could not be told apart with the 87-base-pair reads, so those segments were excluded. CMV serostatus was the only immune exposure information available for the cohort. Sequencing depth was assumed to be roughly uniform across donors in the presence/absence analyses, though that assumption may not hold. Correlated functional status among segregating V segments might reflect linkage disequilibrium, but an unknown experimental factor could not be ruled out. Most TCR sequences were observed very rarely across donors, whereas some public TCRs were present in many individuals. Cytomegalovirus status was reported to be diagnosed by the classifier with high specificity and sensitivity in both the original and validation cohorts. The study gave a list of about 150 TCR beta chains associated with cytomegalovirus. At a false discovery rate of 0.05, a later analysis linked some 18,000 TCR beta sequences to specific HLA alleles. A cluster of highly shared sequence variants was judged likely to represent a technical artifact of the sequencing pipeline. In a later genetic analysis, a missense DCLRE1C variant was associated with V-gene and J-gene trimming of TCR beta chains, and the association was replicated in an independent cohort. In a later analysis, TCR association rates were found to vary across HLA loci, with the most associated TCRs seen for DRB1 alleles and the fewest for HLA-C alleles. The authors suggested that the approach could potentially be generalized to other disease states and immunological phenotypes. In an earlier analysis of some 550 of the donors, most TCR beta V segments were observed in productive rearrangements about 87% or about 30% of the time, broadly matching IMGT annotations. Assigning TCR associations to individual alleles was difficult when HLA alleles, especially DR and DQ, strongly co-occurred. In a later analysis, most CMV-associated TCR beta chains were found to appear HLA-restricted, with HLA associations seemingly driven largely by CMV exposure. A further reported finding was that TCR beta sequences accurately predicted the HLA-A and HLA-B alleles for most subjects in the first cohort. In a later genetic analysis, fewer N-insertions in productive TCRs were reported among donors in an Asian-associated ancestry cluster than the roughly 640-donor mean. A few of the identified cytomegalovirus-associated TCR beta chains were confirmed in vitro to be specific for cytomegalovirus antigens. In a later analysis, HLA-associated TCR beta chains were found to be more clonally expanded and to have lower generation probabilities than equally common non-associated chains. The earlier analysis of almost 600 of the donors excluded around 17 rarely observed V segments, including chromosome 9 orphons, because counts were too low. The cohort was sequenced for TCR beta chains only, and without alpha or paired-chain data the features that could be detected were limited.

Trimming takes 2 bases off V and 1 base off J; junction bases not matched to a gene: 4. The CDR3 starts with the cysteine, ends with the phenylalanine, and has 15 residues. Here the CDR3 DNA is all that survives: 45 bases in frame from base 1. From the germline V gene (reference sequence), CDR1 is SGHNT and CDR2 is YYREEE. The cohort was made up of several hundred healthy bone marrow donors. At the time of sampling, every cohort member was nominally healthy, though immune exposures that went unrecorded were likely present. The donor was CMV seropositive and was included in the group of 289 seropositive cohort members. Every donor gave a peripheral blood sample, and the peripheral blood mononuclear cells from that sample were used for TCR beta sequencing. The Qiagen DNeasy Blood Extraction Kit was used to extract genomic DNA from the blood cell samples. The library was obtained by the immunoSEQ multiplex PCR assay. For the multiplex PCR, a mixture combining 60 forward primers for TCR Vbeta segments and 13 reverse primers for TCR Jbeta segments was used. The CDR3 region of rearranged TCR beta genes was amplified from genomic DNA by a multiplex PCR assay. Amplified TCR beta libraries were sequenced as 87-base-pair reads on the Illumina HiSeq System. As for how the authors treated the data: A later analysis counted tens of millions of unique TCR beta chains across the 550 to 800 repertoires, and some 12 million of these chains were shared by at least two donors. A nearest-neighbor algorithm error-corrected the raw reads and collapsed the reads into unique sequences, merging closely related sequences to remove PCR and sequencing errors. To assign V, D and J gene segments, CDR3 sequences were aligned to IMGT reference sequences. For a sequence to be retained, a match of at least six nucleotides to both a V gene segment and a J gene segment was required. A rearrangement was called productive if the CDR3 had no stop codons and remained in frame with V and J, and every other rearrangement was called non-productive. CDR3 was defined according to IMGT convention as the region running from the second conserved V-encoded cysteine to the conserved J-encoded phenylalanine. Sequences without an unambiguous match to a single V gene segment were excluded from the earlier analysis of approximately 560 of the donors. An earlier analysis of a few hundred of the donors called V segments functional above 56.7% productive rearrangements and segregating when the between-donor standard deviation exceeded 5%. A statistical classification framework was built to diagnose cytomegalovirus status from the catalog of TCR beta chain sequences. V and J gene assignment, in a later analysis, came from comparing TCR nucleotide sequences with IMGT/GENE-DB human TR gene sequences. In a later analysis, CDR3 sequences and most-parsimonious VDJ recombination scenarios were assigned using the TCRdist pipeline. In a later analysis, each TCR beta chain was defined by its CDR3 amino acid sequence together with its V-gene family, and reads without a unique V-gene family were excluded. A later analysis removed 592 highly shared, low-generation-probability nucleotide sequences to deal with suspected cross-contamination and a sequencing artifact. A later analysis calculated a clonal expansion index for each public chain from normalized within-repertoire ranks of inferred template counts. In a later analysis, generation probabilities were computed with a VDJ recombination model fitted to out-of-frame rearrangements, and the resulting probabilities were checked against IGoR. Hypergeometric tests were used in a later analysis to score TCR-TCR, TCR-HLA and TCR-CMV co-occurrence, with a repertoire-size bias correction applied to the TCR pairs. In a later analysis, false discovery rates were estimated by permuting HLA or CMV assignments 20 times. A later analysis grouped co-occurring TCRs with DBSCAN, adding TCRdist sequence similarity when clustering within HLA-allele-positive subsets. For co-occurrence clustering, repertoires with fewer than 30,000 or more than 120,000 public chains were excluded, along with a handful of repertoires with anomalous nucleotide sharing. As stored in TCRdb, this immuneACCESS dataset retains in-frame rearrangements with V and J assigned. A fraction of the clones does not appear; measured against another copy, unresolved V genes explain less than half of the discrepancy, and the remainder lacks a known reason. That table gives V, J and clone size, and the DNA gave D and trimming. Counted in this sample were around 94,000 clones; over 75% of them appeared once. Under 5% of the sample is taken by the ten largest.

The specimen sequenced was PBMCs. Rearrangement joined TRBV5-4 to TRBJ2-3; TRBD2 matches 7 bases in the middle. The TCR sequence derives from a male donor in good health and CMV-seropositive. The CDR3 protein: CASSFEGGGTDTQYF. The DNA sequence follows: TGTGCCAGCAGCTTCGAGGGAGGGGGCACAGATACGCAGTATTTT.